This TCR beta chain comes out of a study of T cell responses to AZD1222 COVID-19 vaccine. Findings of the study overall: There were vaccine-associated CD4 TCRs across spike, dominant at 160-218 and 743-854.

The V end lost 0 bases, the J end lost 0 bases, and 7 bases lay between the germline ends. CDR1 is MNHEY, CDR2 SVGEGT, per germline. There are 15 residues in the CDR3. Libraries were prepared by immunoSEQ multiplex PCR; TCRdb keeps only in-frame clonotypes and omits some of them. The data contain 92,000 or so clones, almost 90% of them seen just once; the ten biggest clones take up under 30%. A note on this clone: The antigen is unknown.

Sequenced here: peripheral blood, sampled on day 0 of AZD1222 vaccination. The rearrangement links TRBV6-2 or TRBV6-3 to TRBJ2-3, with D unresolved. This receptor was identified in an adult in good health. CDR3 coding DNA: TGTGCCAGCAGTTACTCGATCCCTAGCACAGATACGCAGTATTTT. It is translated as CASSYSIPSTDTQYF.